These 25 T cell receptor beta chains were all obtained from the same sample, sequenced in a study of human thymus T cells. Profiling relied on immunoSEQ multiplex PCR, and the TCRdb table lists in-frame clones only, not all of them. The profile shows roughly 130,000 clones, around 94% of them singletons. Thymus tissue for the work was resected from patients undergoing corrective heart surgery. Sequencing was done on a sample of thymus tissue. These receptors all come from a boy in the first two years of life with a congenital heart defect but otherwise immunologically healthy.

The J gene is TRBJ1-4, the V gene TRBV5-1; 8 positions agree with TRBD1. J lost 0 bases, V lost 4 bases, and 8 bases had no gene match. The CDR3 has 17 residues. In germline, CDR1 is SGHRS, CDR2 YFSETQ. The CDR3 DNA is TGCGCCAGCAGCGCCAGACAGGGGATGACAACTAATGAAAAACTGTTTTTT. Its translation: CASSARQGMTTNEKLFF.

This clone has a handful of counts. This sequence joins TRBV30 and TRBJ1-4; perhaps TRBD1 as D (5 bases). V was cut by 0 bases and J by 8 bases, with 16 bases left in between. Germline V CDR1 and CDR2: GTSNPN, SVGIG (reference sequence). The CDR3 has 15 residues. This CDR3 is CAWSVRKGGGEKLFF. Here the CDR3 DNA reads TGTGCCTGGAGTGTTCGAAAGGGCGGGGGAGAAAAACTGTTTTTT.

The rearrangement uses TRBV11-3 and TRBJ2-7, with unresolved D. The V end lost 2 bases, the J end lost 3 bases, and 11 bases lay between the germline ends. Looked up from germline, CDR1 is SGHNT and CDR2 is YENEEA. The CDR3 sequence is 14 residues long. This chain's CDR3 is CASSLFGQIYEQYF. CDR3 DNA sequence: TGTGCCAGCAGCTTATTCGGGCAAATCTACGAGCAGTACTTC.

This chain connects TRBV28 to TRBJ2-5; D perhaps matches TRBD2 (6 bases). Germline V CDR1 and CDR2: MDHEN, SYDVKM. The ends were cut back, 5 bases at V and 1 base at J, with 41 bases in the middle. This CDR3 is built from 24 residues. The CDR3 DNA is TGTGCCAGCAGTCGCCCACATTTAAAACTAGTCGTGGGTGTGGGCGGGGCCTTCCAAGAGACCCAGTACTTC. Its protein is CASSRPHLKLVVGVGGAFQETQYF. The complete variable domain, with remaining parts taken from reference TRBV28 and TRBJ2-5, reads DVKVTQSSRYLVKRTGEKVFLECVQDMDHENMFWYRQDPGLGLRLIYFSYDVKMKEKGDIPEGYSVSREKKERFSLILESASTNQTSMYLCASSRPHLKLVVGVGGAFQETQYFGPGTRLLVL.

The rearrangement joins TRBV18 to TRBJ2-5; D is uncertain. V dropped 2 bases and J dropped 9 bases, with 19 bases sitting between them. The germline CDR1 and CDR2 sequences are KGHSH and LQKENI. The CDR3 is made up of 15 amino acids. This CDR3 is CASSPGLGPGTPQYF. The DNA for the CDR3 is TGTGCCAGCTCACCAGGATTAGGCCCCGGCACCCCCCAGTACTTC.

The chain is built from TRBV5-4 and TRBJ2-1; D might be TRBD1 or TRBD2, each matching 6 bases. The V and J ends lost 0 bases and 5 bases respectively, with 15 bases between them. The CDR3 runs to 16 residues. CDR1 and CDR2 from the germline V gene are SGHNT and YYREEE (reference sequence). The CDR3 coding sequence is TGTGCCAGCAGCTTGGGGGGGGCGGGTCCAAACAATGAGCAGTTCTTC. Protein product: CASSLGGAGPNNEQFF.

The rearrangement joins TRBV27 to TRBJ2-5; tentative D call: TRBD1 (6 bases). The V gene's germline CDR1 is MNHEY and CDR2 SMNVEV (reference sequence). CDR3 length equals 14 residues. Deletions cut 6 bases from V and 5 bases from J, with 16 bases between. This CDR3 is CASRDGPGAETQYF. The CDR3 region has the DNA TGTGCCAGCAGGGACGGGCCAGGGGCCGAGACCCAGTACTTC.

The J gene is TRBJ2-7, the V gene TRBV7-9; no reliable D call. Germline V CDR1 and CDR2: SEHNR, FQNEAQ (reference sequence). Trimming removed 3 bases from V and 6 bases from J, with 12 bases in between. The CDR3 is 13 residues long. The CDR3 loop is CASSFSLPSEQYF. The CDR3 region has the DNA TGTGCCAGCAGCTTTTCCCTACCTAGCGAGCAGTACTTC.

The rearrangement uses TRBV5-1 and TRBJ1-1, with 7 bases matching TRBD1. The V and J ends lost 4 bases and 7 bases, in that order; junction bases with no gene match: 7. Germline lookup yields CDR1 SGHRS and CDR2 YFSETQ. The CDR3 loop spans 13 amino acids. The CDR3 region is CASSQSGTVEAFF. CDR3 bases: TGCGCCAGCAGCCAATCCGGGACAGTTGAAGCTTTCTTT.

V usage is TRBV4-3 and J usage is TRBJ1-2; TRBD1 aligns across 7 bases. With V trimmed by 1 base and J by 4 bases, 9 bases remained unmatched. The CDR3 extends over 16 amino acids. From germline, CDR1 is LGHNA and CDR2 YSLEER. The CDR3 DNA follows: TGCGCCAGCAGCCAAGTCGCAGGGGAGGGGGCCTATGGCTACACCTTC. Its translation is CASSQVAGEGAYGYTF.

This rearrangement joins TRBV30 to TRBJ2-7; the D is unclear. The V and J ends lost 1 base and 4 bases respectively, with 17 bases between them. The CDR3 is 15 residues long. Germline assignment: CDR1 GTSNPN and CDR2 SVGIG (reference sequence). The CDR3 DNA is TGTGCCTGGAGTGACTCGACTGGGCGTCAGTACGAGCAGTACTTC. Its translation is CAWSDSTGRQYEQYF.

As to this clone: Other DNA sequences from this sample encode an identical CDR3 as well. V and J are TRBV7-2 and TRBJ2-5; no reliable D call. V dropped 5 bases and J dropped 4 bases, with 5 bases sitting between them. Germline V lookup: CDR1 SGHTA, CDR2 FQGNSA. This CDR3 has 11 amino acids. DNA for the CDR3: TGTGCCAGCAGCCCTGGAGAGACCCAGTACTTC. Residues: CASSPGETQYF.

The chain has TRBV28 and TRBJ2-3; 7 bases are shared with TRBD1. The length of the CDR3 is 15 residues. The V and J ends lost 5 bases and 1 base, in that order; junction bases with no gene match: 6. Germline assignment: CDR1 MDHEN and CDR2 SYDVKM. The chain's CDR3 is CASSIGGRGTDTQYF. The CDR3 region has the DNA TGTGCCAGCAGTATAGGGGGCCGAGGCACAGATACGCAGTATTTT.

The V and J genes are TRBV2 and TRBJ2-3; D perhaps matches TRBD2 (6 bases). The germline CDR1 and CDR2 sequences are SNHLY and FYNNEI. The CDR3 is 16 residues long. Trimming cost V 5 bases and J 0 bases, with 15 bases left between them. CDR3 DNA: TGTGCCAGCAGTTACCGGGGGAGTGCTAGCACAGATACGCAGTATTTT. This codes for CASSYRGSASTDTQYF.

The gene calls are TRBV25-1 and TRBJ1-1, with D unresolved. V dropped 7 bases and J dropped 2 bases, with 14 bases sitting between them. Looked up from germline, CDR1 is MGHDK and CDR2 is SYGVNS. The CDR3 loop spans 14 amino acids. CDR3 sequence (DNA): TGTGCCAGCACCCCTGCTGGTTCTAACACTGAAGCTTTCTTT. This codes for CASTPAGSNTEAFF.

The rearrangement joins TRBV4-3 to TRBJ2-7; D remains unclear. CDR1 LGHNA and CDR2 YSLEER come from the germline V gene. The length of the CDR3 is 13 residues. The ends were cut back, 3 bases at V and 3 bases at J, with 9 bases in the middle. The CDR3 region has the DNA TGCGCCAGCAGCCAGGCAGTCTTCTACGAGCAGTACTTC. Translation gives CASSQAVFYEQYF.

The rearrangement joins TRBV9 to TRBJ1-1; TRBD1 aligns across 10 bases. The CDR3 covers 20 residues. Looked up from germline, CDR1 is SGDLS and CDR2 is YYNGEE. Trimming cost V 0 bases and J 1 base; bases outside gene matches: 15. The DNA of the CDR3 is TGTGCCAGCAGCGTAGGATCCCGTTCCGGGACAGGGGACTCGAACACTGAAGCTTTCTTT. This encodes CASSVGSRSGTGDSNTEAFF.

The rearrangement joins TRBV6-1 to TRBJ2-3, with D perhaps TRBD1 (7 bases). The germline gives CDR1 MNHNS, CDR2 SASEGT. This CDR3 is 14 amino acids long. Trimming took 7 bases from V and 4 from J, leaving 15 bases between them. In DNA, the CDR3 is TGTGCCAGCATAGCAGGGGGGACTTCAGATACGCAGTATTTT. It codes for CASIAGGTSDTQYF.

The V and J genes are TRBV4-1 and TRBJ1-2; no reliable D call. The germline gives CDR1 MGHRA, CDR2 YSYEKL. Deletions cut 1 base from V and 2 bases from J, with 14 bases between. CDR3 length equals 16 residues. The CDR3, as DNA: TGCGCCAGCAGCCAAGCCGAGTCAGGCCCAAACTATGGCTACACCTTC. Its translation: CASSQAESGPNYGYTF.

The V call is TRBV4-3, the J call TRBJ1-2; D not resolved. Germline V gene sequence: CDR1 LGHNA, CDR2 YSLEER. The CDR3 length is 13 residues. The germline V and J ends were trimmed by 0 bases and 2 bases, with 4 bases remaining between them. CDR3 region: CASSQDRNYGYTF. CDR3 in DNA: TGCGCCAGCAGCCAAGACAGGAACTATGGCTACACCTTC.

V gene TRBV11-2 combines with J gene TRBJ1-2; D is undetermined. CDR3 size: 13 residues. CDR1 and CDR2 from the germline V gene are SGHAT and FQNNGV. Between the trimmed V and J ends, which lost 0 bases and 8 bases, there was a span of 10 bases. In DNA form, the CDR3 reads TGTGCCAGCAGCTTAGATCCCCGGACGGGCTACACCTTC. Protein: CASSLDPRTGYTF.

This clone was seen just once. The chain couples TRBV11-3 to TRBJ2-7; D call uncertain. Trimming cost V 2 bases and J 6 bases, with 5 bases left between them. The CDR3 has 11 residues. CDR1 and CDR2 (germline): SGHNT, YENEEA. The chain's CDR3 is CASSLNAEQYF. Written as DNA, the CDR3 is TGTGCCAGCAGCTTAAACGCCGAGCAGTACTTC.

V usage is TRBV6-6 and J usage is TRBJ2-6; D is uncertain. The CDR3 sequence is 13 residues long. V was pared by 6 bases and J by 0 bases, with 3 bases between. Per the germline V gene, CDR1 is MNHNY and CDR2 is SVGAGI (reference sequence). The CDR3 DNA follows: TGTGCCAGCAGCCGCTCTGGGGCCAACGTCCTGACTTTC. Its translation: CASSRSGANVLTF.

V is TRBV5-1 and J is TRBJ2-2; 7 positions agree with TRBD1. The CDR3 consists of 16 residues. Germline CDR1 is SGHRS and CDR2 is YFSETQ. Trimming at V came to 5 bases and at J to 6 bases, leaving 13 bases not matched to a gene. The CDR3 reads CASRADRDKVPGELFF. The CDR3 coding sequence is TGCGCCAGCAGGGCAGACAGGGATAAGGTGCCCGGGGAGCTGTTTTTT.

V and J are TRBV6-1 and TRBJ2-1; 7 nucleotides agree with TRBD2. V trimming: 8 bases; J trimming: 2 bases; junction bases outside the gene matches: 6. Germline loops: CDR1 MNHNS, CDR2 SASEGT. The CDR3 has 14 amino acids. The CDR3 nucleotides are TGTGCCAGCTGTTCTCGGGGGGCCTACAATGAGCAGTTCTTC. Translating gives CASCSRGAYNEQFF.